One T cell receptor beta chain is described in this entry. Its binding antigen is unknown. No base-level quality is on record; no much larger clone is a single base apart. Library construction relied on RT-PCR. Sequencing relied on an Illumina MiSeq. The raw public reads went through TCRdb reprocessing: fastp at Q25, MiXCR clone calling, in-frame beta chains kept. Rows are unified per CDR3 protein, each entry keeping the most common DNA and genes. Across this sample there are hundreds of thousands of distinct CDR3 sequences, with over 12% seen only once. Of the sample, 3.6% falls within the top ten clones. Trimming removed 5 bases from V and 4 bases from J; the gene matches leave 1 base unexplained. There are 14 amino acids in the CDR3, from cysteine to phenylalanine inclusive. Kept here is only the CDR3 DNA, which spans 42 bases and is read in frame from base 1. The data were obtained in a study (dated by TCRdb to between 2015 and 2016).

This chain joins TRBV12-3 or TRBV12-4 to TRBJ2-5; TRBD2 aligns with 13 central bases. The origin of this receptor is a female donor in good health, serving as a healthy control. Sequenced sample: memory CD4+ T cells from blood. The CDR3: CASSGLAGAETQYF. The DNA is as follows: TGTGCCAGCAGTGGACTAGCGGGAGCAGAGACCCAGTACTTC.